The TCR beta chain under discussion was sequenced for a study of vaccination effects on CD4 cells after COVID-19. Turning to the study itself: Post-vaccine sampling occurred a median 72 days after the second dose.

A word on this clone: Antigen unknown.

In germline, CDR1 is SNHLY, CDR2 FYNNEI. V was shortened by 6 bases and J by 7 bases, with 15 bases between the two germline ends. The CDR3 is 13 residues long. Antigen-specific CD4+ T cells were first expanded with viral peptide pools by the ViraFEST assay and only then sequenced. When more than 9 days of culture had elapsed, CD4+ T cells were isolated. Two doses of either BNT162b2 or mRNA-1273 were given to each participant. Days 3 and 7 were when half the medium was replaced with IL-2 medium. Libraries were prepared by immunoSEQ multiplex PCR; TCRdb keeps only in-frame clonotypes and omits some of them. Among tens of thousands of clones listed, roughly three quarters were seen once.

The specimen comprised CD4+ T cells from PBMCs cultured with HCoV-229E spike peptides, sampled after COVID-19 vaccination. The chain joins TRBV2 to TRBJ1-2; D gene ambiguous. This TCR was sampled from a human donor who received a COVID-19 vaccine. CDR3 residues: CASRFGSKGGYTF. In nucleotides, the CDR3 is TGTGCCAGCAGATTCGGGAGTAAGGGTGGCTACACCTTC. The whole variable domain, filled in from reference TRBV2 and TRBJ1-2, reads EPEVTQTPSHQVTQMGQEVILRCVPISNHLYFYWYRQILGQKVEFLVSFYNNEISEKSEIFDDQFSVERPDGSNFTLKIRSTKLEDSAMYFCASRFGSKGGYTFGSGTRLTVV.